This T cell receptor (beta chain) was observed in a study of blood T cell repertoires in COVID-19. Overall study: The analysed material was cDNA or gDNA that came from T cells, B-cell-depleted T cells, or PBMCs.

The method was immunoSEQ multiplex PCR; TCRdb's version includes in-frame clones alone and lacks a portion of them. The sample lists tens of thousands of clones, roughly nine tenths occurring once. This clonotype was sampled from a man between 40 and 49 years old with COVID-19, enrolled during active disease. Sequenced material: peripheral blood.

The CDR3 DNA follows: TGTGCCACCAGCAGAGACGGGGATGGGACTAATGAAAAACTGTTTTTT. Its protein is CATSRDGDGTNEKLFF. The chain combines TRBV15 with TRBJ1-4; D not certain. Germline CDR1 LNHNV, CDR2 YYDKDF (reference sequence). CDR3 size: 16 residues. Trimming stripped 0 bases from V and 2 bases from J, with 10 bases between.